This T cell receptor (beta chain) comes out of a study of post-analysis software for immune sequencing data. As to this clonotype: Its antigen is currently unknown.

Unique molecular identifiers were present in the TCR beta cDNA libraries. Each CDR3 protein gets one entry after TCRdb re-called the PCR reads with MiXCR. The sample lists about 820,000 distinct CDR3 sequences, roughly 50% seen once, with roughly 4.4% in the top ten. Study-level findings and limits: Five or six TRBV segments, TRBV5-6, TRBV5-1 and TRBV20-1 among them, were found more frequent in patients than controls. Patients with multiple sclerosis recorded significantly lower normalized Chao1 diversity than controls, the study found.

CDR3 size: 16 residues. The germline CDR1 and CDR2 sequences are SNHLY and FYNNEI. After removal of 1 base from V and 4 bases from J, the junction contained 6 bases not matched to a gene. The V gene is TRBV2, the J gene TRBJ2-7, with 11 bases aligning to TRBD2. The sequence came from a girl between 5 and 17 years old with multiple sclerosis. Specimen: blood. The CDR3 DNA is TGTGCCAGCAGTGAAGGGCTAGCGGGAGGAATGTACGAGCAGTACTTC. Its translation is CASSEGLAGGMYEQYF.